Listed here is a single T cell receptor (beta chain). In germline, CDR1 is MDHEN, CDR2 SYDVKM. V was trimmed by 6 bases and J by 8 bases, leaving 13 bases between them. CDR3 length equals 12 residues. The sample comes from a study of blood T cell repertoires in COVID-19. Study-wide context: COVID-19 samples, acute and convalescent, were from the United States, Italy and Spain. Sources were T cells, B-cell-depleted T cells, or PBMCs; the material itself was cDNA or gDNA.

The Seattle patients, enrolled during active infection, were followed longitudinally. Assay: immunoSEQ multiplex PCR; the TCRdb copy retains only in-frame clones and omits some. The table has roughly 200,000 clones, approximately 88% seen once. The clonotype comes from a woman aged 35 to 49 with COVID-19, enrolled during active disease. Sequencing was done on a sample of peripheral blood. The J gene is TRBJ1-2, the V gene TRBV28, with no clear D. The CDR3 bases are TGTGCCAGCAGCAACATAATCGTCGGCTACACCTTC. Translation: CASSNIIVGYTF.